This T cell receptor beta chain was captured in a study of human T cells and chemical hapten exposure. Study summary: Across the whole study, which lasted about 6 months, patients were given diphenylcyclopropenone on the scalp once a week. A patient group, mainly female, showed alopecia areata, totalis or universalis. Notes on the study in general: Expanded TCRs created a significantly greater count of big CDR3 similarity clusters than controls did. Among TCRs, those above 1 in 1000 frequency were unaffected by DPC sensitization.

Time point indicated: pre-sensitization, week 0. Treatment described: therapeutic diphenylcyclopropenone sensitization with weekly scalp DPC. This clonotype has more than one count but fewer than ten. Its specificity is not known. This CDR3 spans 14 amino acids. CDR1 is SGDLS and CDR2 is YYNGEE in the germline V gene. The germline V and J ends were trimmed by 3 bases and 6 bases, with 15 bases remaining between them. TCRdb independently ran MiXCR on the RACE reads; one entry per CDR3 protein. The data show 200,000 to 300,000 distinct CDR3 sequences, about 8.1% seen once. This receptor was identified in a woman aged 35 to 49 with alopecia areata. Some clones in this sample may be carry-over from other donors' samples. This rearrangement joins TRBV9 to TRBJ1-1, with unresolved D. The material sequenced was whole blood, taken in connection with sensitization to the hapten diphenylcyclopropenone (DPC). The CDR3, as DNA: TGTGCCAGCAGCGCCGACATCAGCGGGCCTGAAGCTTTCTTT. Protein sequence: CASSADISGPEAFF.